Sequencing of this TCR beta chain was carried out in a study of cytomegalovirus exposure and HLA in healthy donors. Findings and caveats of the study: Previous analysis showed most TCR beta V segments were productive about 87% or about 30% of the time. Further analysis was carried out later, and it showed several of the most significant clusters appearing linked to common viral pathogens. Later work found most CMV-associated TCR beta chains apparently HLA-restricted. In all likelihood, a cluster of highly shared sequence variants was a sequencing artifact.

The germline V gene encodes CDR1 SGHTA and CDR2 FQGTGA. V was clipped by 6 bases and J by 0 bases, with 13 bases between them. The CDR3 is 15 amino acids. Details on this clone: Its antigen remains unidentified.

The primer mix had 60 Vbeta and 13 Jbeta primers. Data came from immunoSEQ multiplex PCR; TCRdb stores just in-frame clones and leaves some out. The repertoire holds about 55,000 clones, with 55% to 75% as singletons. The genes are TRBV7-3 and TRBJ2-3, with a tentative D call TRBD2 (5 bases). The origin of this receptor is a man in his forties or fifties in good health and CMV-seropositive. Sequenced: PBMCs. The CDR3 spells CASSNDYLSTDTQYF. The CDR3 DNA reads as TGTGCCAGCAGTAATGACTACCTTAGCACAGATACGCAGTATTTT.